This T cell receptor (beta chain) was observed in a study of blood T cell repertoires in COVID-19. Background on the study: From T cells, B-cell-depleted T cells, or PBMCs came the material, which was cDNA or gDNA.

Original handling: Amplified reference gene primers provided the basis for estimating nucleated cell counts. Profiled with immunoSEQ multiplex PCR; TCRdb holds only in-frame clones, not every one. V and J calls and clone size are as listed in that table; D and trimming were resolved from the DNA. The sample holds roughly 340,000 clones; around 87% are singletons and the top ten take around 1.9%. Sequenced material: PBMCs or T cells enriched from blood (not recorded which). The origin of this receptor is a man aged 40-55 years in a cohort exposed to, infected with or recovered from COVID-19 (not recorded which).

The CDR3 DNA follows: TGTGCCAGCAGCGCCGGGACAGAACATAATTCACCCCTCCACTTT. The encoded protein is CASSAGTEHNSPLHF. The rearrangement uses TRBV5-4 and TRBJ1-6; TRBD1 aligns across 7 bases. V lost 4 bases to trimming and J lost 5 bases; unmatched junction nucleotides: 6. The CDR3 runs to 15 residues. The V gene's germline CDR1 is SGHNT and CDR2 YYREEE (reference sequence).